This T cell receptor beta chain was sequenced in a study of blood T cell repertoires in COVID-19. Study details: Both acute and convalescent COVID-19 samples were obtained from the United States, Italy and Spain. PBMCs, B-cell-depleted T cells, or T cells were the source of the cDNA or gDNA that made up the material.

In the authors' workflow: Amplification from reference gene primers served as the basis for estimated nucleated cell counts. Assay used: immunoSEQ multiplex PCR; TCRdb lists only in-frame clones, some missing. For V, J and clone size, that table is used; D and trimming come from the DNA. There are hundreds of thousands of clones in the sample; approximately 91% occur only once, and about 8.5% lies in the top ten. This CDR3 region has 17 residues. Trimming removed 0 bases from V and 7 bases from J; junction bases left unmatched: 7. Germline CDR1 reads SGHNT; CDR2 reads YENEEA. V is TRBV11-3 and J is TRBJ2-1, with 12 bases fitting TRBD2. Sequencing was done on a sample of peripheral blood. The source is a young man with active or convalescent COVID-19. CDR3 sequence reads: CASSLDVRLAGGNEQFF. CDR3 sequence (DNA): TGTGCCAGCAGCTTAGACGTACGGCTAGCGGGGGGGAATGAGCAGTTCTTC.